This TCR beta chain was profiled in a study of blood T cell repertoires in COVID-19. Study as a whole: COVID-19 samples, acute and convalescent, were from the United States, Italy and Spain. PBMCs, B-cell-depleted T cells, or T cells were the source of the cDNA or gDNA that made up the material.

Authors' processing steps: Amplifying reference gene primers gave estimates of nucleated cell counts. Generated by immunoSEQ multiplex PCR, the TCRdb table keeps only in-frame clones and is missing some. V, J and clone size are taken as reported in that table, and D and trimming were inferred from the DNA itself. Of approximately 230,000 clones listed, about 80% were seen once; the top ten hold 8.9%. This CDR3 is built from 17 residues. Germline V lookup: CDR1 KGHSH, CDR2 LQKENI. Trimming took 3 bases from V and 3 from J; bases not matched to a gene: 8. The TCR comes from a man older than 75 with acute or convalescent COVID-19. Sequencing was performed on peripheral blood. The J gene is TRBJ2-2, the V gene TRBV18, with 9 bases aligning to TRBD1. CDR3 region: CASSPWTGADYTGELFF. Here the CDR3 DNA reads TGTGCCAGCTCACCTTGGACAGGGGCGGACTACACCGGGGAGCTGTTTTTT. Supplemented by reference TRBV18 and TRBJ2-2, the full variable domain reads NAGVMQNPRHLVRRRGQEARLRCSPMKGHSHVYWYRQLPEEGLKFMVYLQKENIIDESGMPKERFSAEFPKEGPSILRIQQVVRGDSAAYFCASSPWTGADYTGELFFGEGSRLTVL.